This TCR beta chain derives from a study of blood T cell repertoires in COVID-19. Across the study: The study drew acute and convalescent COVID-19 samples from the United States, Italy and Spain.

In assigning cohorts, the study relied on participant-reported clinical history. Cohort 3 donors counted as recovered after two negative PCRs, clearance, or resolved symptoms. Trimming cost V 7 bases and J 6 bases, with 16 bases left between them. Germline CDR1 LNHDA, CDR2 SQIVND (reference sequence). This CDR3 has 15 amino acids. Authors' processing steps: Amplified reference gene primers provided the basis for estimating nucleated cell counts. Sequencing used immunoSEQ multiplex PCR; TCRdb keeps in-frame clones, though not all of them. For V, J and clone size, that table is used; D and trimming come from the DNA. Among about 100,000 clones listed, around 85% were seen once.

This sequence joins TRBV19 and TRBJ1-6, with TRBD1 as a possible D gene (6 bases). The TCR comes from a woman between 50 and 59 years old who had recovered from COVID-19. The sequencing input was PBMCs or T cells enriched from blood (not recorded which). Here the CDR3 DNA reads TGTGCCAGTACCGAACAGGGTTTTGGTAATTCACCCCTCCACTTT. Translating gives CASTEQGFGNSPLHF. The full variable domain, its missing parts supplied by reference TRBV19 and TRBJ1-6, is DGGITQSPKYLFRKEGQNVTLSCEQNLNHDAMYWYRQDPGQGLRLIYYSQIVNDFQKGDIAEGYSVSREKKESFPLTVTSAQKNPTAFYLCASTEQGFGNSPLHFGNGTRLTVT.